The clone carrying this T cell receptor beta chain was seen a few times. Its target is not known. This sample is drawn from a study of blood T cells in healthy people across ages. A second 7 to 11 cycle PCR used barcoded and J-beta primers. The template-switch adaptor, which had 12 random nucleotides, put a tag on each cDNA molecule. Via MiXCR, TCRdb re-called the 5' RACE reads, giving one row per CDR3 protein. The data contain approximately 1,100,000 distinct CDR3 sequences, 35% to 55% of them singletons. Study observations and caveats: Older age went with lower TCR beta diversity per million T cells, in a roughly linear way. Naive T cell percentage strongly correlated with TCR beta diversity. Estimates drawn from one million T cells were deemed to understate diversity.

CDR1 and CDR2 (germline): SGHVS, FQNEAQ. The CDR3 runs 13 residues. With 6 bases removed from V and 4 bases from J, the gap between germline ends came to 13 bases. Source material: blood. The sequence came from a woman in her sixties or seventies in good health. The V and J genes are TRBV7-8 and TRBJ2-7; D is uncertain. The CDR3 region has the DNA TGTGCCAGCAGTCCCCAAACGGTTTACGAGCAGTACTTC. Translation: CASSPQTVYEQYF.